The next 30 T cell receptor beta chains were all read from a single sample in a study of CD8 T cells in ankylosing spondylitis. TCRdb re-analysed the 5' RACE reads in MiXCR, keeping a single row per CDR3 protein. The sample has 200,000 to 250,000 distinct CDR3 sequences; under 30% are singletons. Sequences were obtained from blood, either unsorted or a sorted T cell fraction (not recorded which). Every receptor here comes from a male donor with ankylosing spondylitis or in good health (not recorded which).

This clonotype was recorded many times. This rearrangement joins TRBV27 to TRBJ2-7, with D tentatively TRBD1 (6 bases). The germline V gene encodes CDR1 MNHEY and CDR2 SMNVEV (reference sequence). The CDR3 totals 15 residues. Trimming left V 6 bases short and J 3 bases short, with 18 bases between. CDR3 nucleotides: TGTGCCAGCAGCCCAAGTGGGCAGGGGTACTACGAGCAGTACTTC. Translating it yields CASSPSGQGYYEQYF.

This clonotype has at least ten counts. V and J are TRBV5-1 and TRBJ1-2, with 10 bases matching TRBD1. Unmatched junction bases numbered 6, after V lost 5 bases and J lost 8 bases. The CDR3 sequence is 13 residues long. Germline V CDR1 and CDR2: SGHRS, YFSETQ. The CDR3 is CASRPGTGDGYTF. CDR3 coding DNA: TGCGCCAGCAGACCCGGGACAGGGGACGGCTACACCTTC.

This clonotype has only a few counts. This sequence joins TRBV20-1 and TRBJ2-5; D is ambiguous. The CDR3 has 12 amino acids. Germline CDR1 reads DFQATT; CDR2 reads SNEGSKA (reference sequence). V lost 3 bases and J 2 bases, leaving 7 bases between the germline ends. The CDR3 DNA follows: TGCAGTGCTAGTCTCAATCAAGAGACCCAGTACTTC. Translation gives CSASLNQETQYF.

This clonotype was observed a few times. The rearrangement uses TRBV19 and TRBJ2-1, with TRBD1 matching over 10 bases. J lost 7 bases, V lost 4 bases, and 7 bases had no gene match. The CDR3 is made up of 15 amino acids. The germline V gene encodes CDR1 LNHDA and CDR2 SQIVND (reference sequence). The CDR3 sequence is CASSTRTGGRNEQFF. Written as DNA, the CDR3 is TGTGCCAGTAGTACTCGGACAGGGGGGCGAAATGAGCAGTTCTTC. The variable domain in full, with the rest retrieved from reference TRBV19 and TRBJ2-1, is DGGITQSPKYLFRKEGQNVTLSCEQNLNHDAMYWYRQDPGQGLRLIYYSQIVNDFQKGDIAEGYSVSREKKESFPLTVTSAQKNPTAFYLCASSTRTGGRNEQFFGPGTRLTVL.

This clonotype was seen ten or more times. The V and J genes are TRBV12-3 or TRBV12-4 and TRBJ2-5; 7 bases fit TRBD1. This CDR3 has 14 residues. V lost 7 bases, J lost 1 base, and 6 bases stayed unmatched. DNA for the CDR3: TGTGCCAGCAACGAGTGGGACAGCCAAGAGACCCAGTACTTC. Protein product: CASNEWDSQETQYF.

In DNA form, the CDR3 reads TGCAGTGCTAGAGATAAAGCGGGAGCCTACGAGCAGTACTTC. Its translation: CSARDKAGAYEQYF. This rearrangement joins TRBV20-1 to TRBJ2-7, with TRBD2 matching 8 bases. This CDR3 contains 14 residues. Germline V gene lookup returns CDR1 DFQATT and CDR2 SNEGSKA (reference sequence). The ends lost 0 bases at V and 2 bases at J; junction bases unmatched: 3.

This chain uses TRBV6-1 with TRBJ2-1, with 9 bases aligning to TRBD2. This CDR3 region has 14 residues. After removal of 4 bases from V and 9 bases from J, the junction contained 7 bases not matched to a gene. Per the germline V gene, CDR1 is MNHNS and CDR2 is SASEGT. CDR3 DNA: TGTGCCAGCAGTGTAGCGGGAGCCCAGGGTGAGCAGTTCTTC. It is translated as CASSVAGAQGEQFF.

This clonotype was counted many times. The J gene is TRBJ1-6, the V gene TRBV6-1; TRBD1 might be the D (5 bases). Looked up from germline, CDR1 is MNHNS and CDR2 is SASEGT. CDR3 length: 15 residues. Between the trimmed V and J ends, which lost 7 bases and 0 bases, there was a span of 10 bases. CDR3 in amino acids: CASIGGGSYNSPLHF. The DNA for the CDR3 is TGTGCCAGCATCGGGGGGGGCTCCTATAATTCACCCCTCCACTTT.

The chain couples TRBV15 to TRBJ2-3; D not resolved. CDR1 is LNHNV and CDR2 is YYDKDF in the germline V gene (reference sequence). The germline V and J ends were trimmed by 1 base and 0 bases, with 11 bases remaining between them. This CDR3 has 16 residues. The DNA of the CDR3 is TGTGCCACCAGCAGAGGGCTGGAGAAAAGCACAGATACGCAGTATTTT. Translated, it gives CATSRGLEKSTDTQYF.

This clonotype was seen many times. V is TRBV29-1 and J is TRBJ2-1; 10 positions agree with TRBD1. V lost 6 bases and J lost 6; bases outside the gene matches: 8. The CDR3 is 14 amino acids. CDR1 is SQVTM and CDR2 is ANQGSEA in the germline V gene. Here the CDR3 reads CSVLGQGGINEQFF. The DNA for the CDR3 is TGCAGCGTCCTCGGACAGGGGGGTATCAATGAGCAGTTCTTC.

The rearrangement uses TRBV4-3 and TRBJ2-5; D gene ambiguous. The CDR3 consists of 13 residues. CDR1 and CDR2 from the germline V gene are LGHNA and YSLEER. V dropped 0 bases and J dropped 4 bases, with 6 bases sitting between them. The CDR3 sequence is CASSQERSETQYF. In nucleotides, the CDR3 is TGCGCCAGCAGCCAAGAGAGATCAGAGACCCAGTACTTC.

The genes are TRBV27 and TRBJ1-4, with D unclear. V lost 5 bases to trimming and J lost 3 bases, with 22 bases between them. Germline V gene data show CDR1 as MNHEY and CDR2 as SMNVEV (reference sequence). The CDR3 covers 18 residues. The DNA for the CDR3 is TGTGCCAGCAGTCCCCGGGCAGGAAGCCTTGGTCCTAATGAAAAACTGTTTTTT. Translating gives CASSPRAGSLGPNEKLFF.

This clonotype was seen at least ten times. CDR3: CASSYSPSGRRYEQYF. As DNA, the CDR3 is TGTGCCAGCAGTTACTCTCCTAGCGGGAGACGATACGAGCAGTACTTC. The V and J genes are TRBV6-5 and TRBJ2-7; 10 bases agree with TRBD2. Germline CDR1 and CDR2: MNHEY and SVGAGI. V gave up 0 bases and J gave up 4 bases; unmatched junction bases: 6. The CDR3 loop spans 16 amino acids.

The rearrangement links TRBV3-1 to TRBJ2-7; D is unresolved. Germline lookup yields CDR1 LGHDT and CDR2 YNNKEL (reference sequence). CDR3 length: 12 residues. The V end was cut by 3 bases, the J end by 2 bases, with 5 bases between. CDR3 coding DNA: TGTGCCAGCAGCCAGGGGACCTACGAGCAGTACTTC. Its translation: CASSQGTYEQYF.

This chain joins TRBV6-1 and TRBJ1-1; 7 bases are shared with TRBD1. The CDR3 is made up of 15 amino acids. The J segment lost 0 bases and the V segment lost 7 bases, leaving 8 bases of the junction unmatched. Germline CDR1 and CDR2: MNHNS and SASEGT. This CDR3 reads CASIPRGFMNTEAFF. The CDR3, as DNA: TGTGCCAGCATCCCCAGGGGGTTTATGAACACTGAAGCTTTCTTT.

The V gene is TRBV20-1, the J gene TRBJ1-5; 7 bases map to TRBD1. The trim removed 6 bases at V and 9 bases at J, leaving 17 bases unmatched. The CDR3 has 15 residues. Germline CDR1 reads DFQATT; CDR2 reads SNEGSKA (reference sequence). In DNA, the CDR3 is TGCAGTGCGGTGTCAGGGACAGAAGTTATATCGCCCCAGCATTTT. This encodes CSAVSGTEVISPQHF.

This clonotype appeared a few times. The chain links TRBV27 to TRBJ1-2; maybe TRBD1 (5 bases). Trimming took 5 bases from V and 4 from J, leaving 17 bases between them. CDR3 length equals 15 residues. CDR1 and CDR2 (germline): MNHEY, SMNVEV (reference sequence). This chain's CDR3 is CASSPRDRNIYGYTF. As DNA, the CDR3 is TGTGCCAGCAGTCCAAGGGACCGAAATATCTATGGCTACACCTTC.

Ten or more counts support this clonotype. V gene TRBV11-2 combines with J gene TRBJ2-1; TRBD2 agrees at 7 bases. The CDR3 spans 12 residues. Germline V gene data show CDR1 as SGHAT and CDR2 as FQNNGV. The trim removed 5 bases at V and 11 bases at J, leaving 6 bases unmatched. CDR3 amino acids: CASSPQAGQQFF. DNA for the CDR3: TGTGCCAGCAGCCCCCAAGCGGGACAGCAGTTCTTC.

There are many counts of this clonotype. Here the CDR3 DNA reads TGTGCCAGCAGCCCCACTGGACGGGGCTATGGCTACACCTTC. The encoded protein is CASSPTGRGYGYTF. The V gene is TRBV7-9, the J gene TRBJ1-2; D is ambiguous. The CDR3 totals 14 residues. The V gene's germline CDR1 is SEHNR and CDR2 FQNEAQ (reference sequence). Trimming stripped 5 bases from V and 4 bases from J, with 14 bases between. Looking up the rest from reference TRBV7-9 and TRBJ1-2 gives the full variable domain: DTGVSQNPRHKITKRGQNVTFRCDPISEHNRLYWYRQTLGQGPEFLTYFQNEAQLEKSRLLSDRFSAERPKGSFSTLEIQRTEQGDSAMYLCASSPTGRGYGYTFGSGTRLTVV.

V gene TRBV20-1 combines with J gene TRBJ1-5, with a possible D match to TRBD1 (5 bases). This CDR3 contains 15 residues. Germline loops: CDR1 DFQATT, CDR2 SNEGSKA (reference sequence). V lost 1 base and J lost 1, with 11 bases in between. The CDR3 here is CSARGLRDSNQPQHF. The CDR3 DNA reads as TGCAGTGCTAGAGGCCTCCGGGACAGCAATCAGCCCCAGCATTTT.

This clonotype was detected ten times or more. The chain employs TRBV5-1 and TRBJ2-1; no definite D call. The germline V gene encodes CDR1 SGHRS and CDR2 YFSETQ. The CDR3 spans 15 residues. Between the trimmed V and J ends, which lost 1 base and 5 bases, there was a span of 13 bases. The CDR3 reads CASSLRASTNNEQFF. DNA of the CDR3: TGCGCCAGCAGCTTGAGGGCAAGTACCAACAATGAGCAGTTCTTC. Looking up the rest from reference TRBV5-1 and TRBJ2-1 gives the full variable domain: KAGVTQTPRYLIKTRGQQVTLSCSPISGHRSVSWYQQTPGQGLQFLFEYFSETQRNKGNFPGRFSGRQFSNSRSEMNVSTLELGDSALYLCASSLRASTNNEQFFGPGTRLTVL.

This clonotype showed up many times. This sequence joins TRBV20-1 and TRBJ1-6, with D unresolved. V lost 5 bases and J 9 bases, leaving 11 bases between the germline ends. Looked up from germline, CDR1 is DFQATT and CDR2 is SNEGSKA (reference sequence). This CDR3 region has 12 residues. CDR3 bases: TGCAGTGCTGGCGGTTTAGCTTCACCCCTCCACTTT. Translation gives CSAGGLASPLHF.

This clonotype has at least ten counts. This rearrangement joins TRBV24-1 to TRBJ2-1; TRBD2 aligns across 9 bases. Germline V gene lookup returns CDR1 KGHDR and CDR2 SFDVKD. J lost 6 bases, V lost 0 bases, and 11 bases had no gene match. This CDR3 region has 18 residues. The CDR3 DNA reads as TGTGCCACCAGTGATTTGCTGGCTAGCGGGAAAGGAATCAATGAGCAGTTCTTC. Translated, it gives CATSDLLASGKGINEQFF.

The chain recombines TRBV20-1 with TRBJ2-7; D unresolved. This CDR3 has 13 residues. The germline CDR1 and CDR2 sequences are DFQATT and SNEGSKA (reference sequence). Trimming shortened V by 5 bases and J by 3 bases, and 14 bases separated the two germline ends. CDR3 bases: TGCAGTGCTGCTAGATTACAGAACTACGAGCAGTACTTC. The encoded protein is CSAARLQNYEQYF.

Ten or more counts support this clonotype. This rearrangement joins TRBV7-2 to TRBJ2-7; TRBD1 is a possible D gene (6 bases). Trimming removed 2 bases at V and 3 bases at J, with 14 bases between. This CDR3 has 15 amino acids. Germline CDR1 SGHTA, CDR2 FQGNSA. The CDR3 is CASSLTGQGNYEQYF. CDR3 DNA: TGTGCCAGCAGCTTAACCGGTCAGGGGAACTACGAGCAGTACTTC.

In this sample, this clonotype turned up a few times. This rearrangement joins TRBV20-1 to TRBJ2-7, with TRBD1 as a possible D gene (6 bases). This CDR3 contains 11 residues. Germline loops: CDR1 DFQATT, CDR2 SNEGSKA (reference sequence). Trimming shortened V by 5 bases and J by 4 bases, and 9 bases separated the two germline ends. The CDR3 loop reads CSAEQGYEQYF. The CDR3 DNA reads as TGCAGTGCTGAGCAGGGGTACGAGCAGTACTTC.

This clonotype was observed a few times. V usage is TRBV20-1 and J usage is TRBJ1-1; no firm D call. Germline V gives CDR1 DFQATT, CDR2 SNEGSKA (reference sequence). This CDR3 comprises 13 residues. Trimming took off 5 bases at V and 1 base at J, with 11 bases between the two ends. The CDR3 region has the DNA TGCAGTGCTGTATCCGGAACGAACACTGAAGCTTTCTTT. Translating gives CSAVSGTNTEAFF.

This clonotype has a count of ten or more. The chain links TRBV20-1 to TRBJ2-3, with TRBD2 matching 12 bases. CDR3 size: 13 residues. J gave up 8 bases and V 5 bases, and 5 bases lay outside the gene matches. Germline lookup yields CDR1 DFQATT and CDR2 SNEGSKA (reference sequence). CDR3 amino acids: CSAFLAGGSTQYF. DNA for the CDR3: TGCAGTGCTTTCCTAGCGGGAGGGAGTACGCAGTATTTT.

This chain connects TRBV10-2 to TRBJ1-2, with D hard to call. Germline V gene data show CDR1 as WSHSY and CDR2 as SAAADI. Between the trimmed V and J ends, which lost 2 bases and 4 bases, there was a span of 5 bases. This CDR3 has 12 amino acids. This CDR3 is CASSEVGYGYTF. CDR3 DNA: TGCGCCAGCAGTGAGGTGGGCTATGGCTACACCTTC.

This clonotype occurred many times. J is TRBJ2-7 and V is TRBV12-3 or TRBV12-4; D remains ambiguous. V shed 5 bases and J shed 9 bases, with 11 bases lying between them. CDR3 size: 11 residues. The CDR3 here is CASSVDWGQYF. The CDR3 DNA reads as TGTGCCAGCAGTGTCGACTGGGGGCAGTACTTC.